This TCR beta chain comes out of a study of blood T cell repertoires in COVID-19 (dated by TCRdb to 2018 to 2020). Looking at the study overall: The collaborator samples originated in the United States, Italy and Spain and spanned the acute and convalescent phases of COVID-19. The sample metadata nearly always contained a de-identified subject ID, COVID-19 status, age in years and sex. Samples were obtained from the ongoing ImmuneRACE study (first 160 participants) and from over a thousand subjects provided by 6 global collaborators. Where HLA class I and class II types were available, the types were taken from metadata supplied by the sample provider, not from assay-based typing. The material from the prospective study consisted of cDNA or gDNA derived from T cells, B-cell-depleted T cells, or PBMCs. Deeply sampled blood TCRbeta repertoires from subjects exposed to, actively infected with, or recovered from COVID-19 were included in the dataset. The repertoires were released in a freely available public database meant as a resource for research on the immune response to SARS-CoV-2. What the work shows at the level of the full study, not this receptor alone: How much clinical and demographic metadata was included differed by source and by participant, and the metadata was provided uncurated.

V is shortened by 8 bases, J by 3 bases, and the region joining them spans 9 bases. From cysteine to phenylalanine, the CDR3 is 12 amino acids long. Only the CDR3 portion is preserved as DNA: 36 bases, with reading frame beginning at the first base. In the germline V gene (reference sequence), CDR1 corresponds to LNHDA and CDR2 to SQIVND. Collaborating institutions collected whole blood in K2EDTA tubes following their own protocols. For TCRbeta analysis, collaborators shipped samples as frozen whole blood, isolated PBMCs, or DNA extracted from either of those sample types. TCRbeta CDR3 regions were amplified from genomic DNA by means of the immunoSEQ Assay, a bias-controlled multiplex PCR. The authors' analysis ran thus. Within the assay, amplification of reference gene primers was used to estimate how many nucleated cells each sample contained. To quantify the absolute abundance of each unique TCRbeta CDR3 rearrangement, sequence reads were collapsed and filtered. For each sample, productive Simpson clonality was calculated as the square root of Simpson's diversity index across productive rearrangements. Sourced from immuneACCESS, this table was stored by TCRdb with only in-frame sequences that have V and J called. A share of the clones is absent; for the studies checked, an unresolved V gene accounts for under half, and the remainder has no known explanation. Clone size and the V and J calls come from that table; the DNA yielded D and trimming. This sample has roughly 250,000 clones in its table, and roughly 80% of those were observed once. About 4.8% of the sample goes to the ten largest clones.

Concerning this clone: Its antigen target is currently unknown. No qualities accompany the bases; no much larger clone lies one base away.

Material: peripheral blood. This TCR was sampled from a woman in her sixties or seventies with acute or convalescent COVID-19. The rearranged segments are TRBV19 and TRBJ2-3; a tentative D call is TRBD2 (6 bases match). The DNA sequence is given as TGTGCCAGTGCGGGGATAACAGATACGCAGTATTTT. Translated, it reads CASAGITDTQYF.